A single T cell receptor beta chain is shown here with its context. The antigen is not known. One junction end does not reproduce the germline sequence, and a read error may be involved. Germline CDR1 SGHRS, CDR2 YFSETQ. This CDR3 has 13 residues. The PCR was carried out with 60 Vbeta primers and 13 Jbeta primers. Repertoires were generated with immunoSEQ multiplex PCR, while TCRdb's copy carries only in-frame clones and drops some. The sample holds tens of thousands of clones. This record comes from a study of cytomegalovirus exposure and HLA in healthy donors. Study-level results: Later, TCR association rates were found to vary by HLA locus, highest for DRB1 and lowest for HLA-C. A later analysis linked a missense DCLRE1C variant to TCR beta V- and J-gene trimming.

V gene TRBV5-1 combines with J gene TRBJ2-7; TRBD1 agrees at 9 bases. Material: PBMCs. This TCR derives from a female donor in good health and CMV-seropositive. The CDR3, as DNA: TGCGCCAGCAGCTTGGCCAATGGGGACAGGGTAAACTTC. This gives the protein CASSLANGDRVNF.